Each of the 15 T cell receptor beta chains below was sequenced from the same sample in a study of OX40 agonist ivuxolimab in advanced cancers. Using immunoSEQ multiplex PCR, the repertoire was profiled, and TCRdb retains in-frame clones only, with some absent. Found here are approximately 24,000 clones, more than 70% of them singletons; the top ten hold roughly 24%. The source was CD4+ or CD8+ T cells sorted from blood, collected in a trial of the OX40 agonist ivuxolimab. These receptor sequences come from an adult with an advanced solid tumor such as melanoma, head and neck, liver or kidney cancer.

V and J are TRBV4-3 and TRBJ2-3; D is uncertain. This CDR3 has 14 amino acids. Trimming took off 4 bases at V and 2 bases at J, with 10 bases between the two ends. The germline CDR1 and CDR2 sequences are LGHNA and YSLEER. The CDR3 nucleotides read TGCGCCAGCAGCCTTAATTGGGTCACAGATACGCAGTATTTT. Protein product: CASSLNWVTDTQYF.

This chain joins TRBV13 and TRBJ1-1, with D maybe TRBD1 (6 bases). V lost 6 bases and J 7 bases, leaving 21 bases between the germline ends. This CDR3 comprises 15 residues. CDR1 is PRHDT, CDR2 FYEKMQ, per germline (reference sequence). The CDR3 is CASRAGQGRFDEAFF. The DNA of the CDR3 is TGTGCCAGCAGGGCTGGGCAGGGGCGTTTTGATGAAGCTTTCTTT.

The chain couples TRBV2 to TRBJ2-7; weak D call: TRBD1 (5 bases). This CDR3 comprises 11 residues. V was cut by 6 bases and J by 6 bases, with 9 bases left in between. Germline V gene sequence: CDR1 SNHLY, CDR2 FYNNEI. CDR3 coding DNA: TGTGCCAGCAGAGCAGGGCTCGAGCAGTACTTC. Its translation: CASRAGLEQYF. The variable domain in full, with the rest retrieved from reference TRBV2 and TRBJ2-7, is EPEVTQTPSHQVTQMGQEVILRCVPISNHLYFYWYRQILGQKVEFLVSFYNNEISEKSEIFDDQFSVERPDGSNFTLKIRSTKLEDSAMYFCASRAGLEQYFGPGTRLTVT.

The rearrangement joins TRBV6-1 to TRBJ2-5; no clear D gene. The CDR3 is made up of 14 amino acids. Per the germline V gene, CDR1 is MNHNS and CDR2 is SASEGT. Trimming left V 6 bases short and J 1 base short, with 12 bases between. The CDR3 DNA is TGTGCCAGCAGCGCCCCGGAGACCCAAGAGACCCAGTACTTC. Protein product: CASSAPETQETQYF.

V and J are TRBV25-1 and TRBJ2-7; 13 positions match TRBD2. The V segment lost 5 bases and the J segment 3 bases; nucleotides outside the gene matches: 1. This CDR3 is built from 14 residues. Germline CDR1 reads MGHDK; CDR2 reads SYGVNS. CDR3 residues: CASSTSGRDYEQYF. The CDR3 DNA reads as TGTGCCAGCAGTACTAGCGGGAGGGACTACGAGCAGTACTTC.

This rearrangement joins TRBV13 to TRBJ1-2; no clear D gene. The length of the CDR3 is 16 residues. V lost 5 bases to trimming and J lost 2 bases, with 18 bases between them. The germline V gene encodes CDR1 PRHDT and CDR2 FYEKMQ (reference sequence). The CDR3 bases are TGTGCCAGCAGCCAACGCCTAGAAACAAGGAACTATGGCTACACCTTC. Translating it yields CASSQRLETRNYGYTF.

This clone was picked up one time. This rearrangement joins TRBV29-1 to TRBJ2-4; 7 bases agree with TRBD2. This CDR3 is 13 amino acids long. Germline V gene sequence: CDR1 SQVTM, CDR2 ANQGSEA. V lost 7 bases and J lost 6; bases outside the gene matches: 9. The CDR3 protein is CSGGEGSINIQYF. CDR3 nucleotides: TGCAGCGGGGGGGAGGGTTCCATAAACATTCAGTACTTC.

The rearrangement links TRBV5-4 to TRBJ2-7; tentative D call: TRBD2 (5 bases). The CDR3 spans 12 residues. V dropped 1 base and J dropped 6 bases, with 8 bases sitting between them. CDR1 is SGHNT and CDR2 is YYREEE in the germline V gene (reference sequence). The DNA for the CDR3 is TGTGCCAGCAGCTTGACCGGGGTCGAGCAGTACTTC. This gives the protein CASSLTGVEQYF.

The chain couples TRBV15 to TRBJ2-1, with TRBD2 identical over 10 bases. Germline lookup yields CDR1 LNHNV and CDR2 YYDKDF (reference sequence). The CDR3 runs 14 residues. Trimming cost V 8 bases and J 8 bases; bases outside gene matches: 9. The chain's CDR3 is CATRASGGPDEQFF. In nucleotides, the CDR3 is TGTGCCACCCGGGCTAGCGGGGGTCCGGATGAGCAGTTCTTC. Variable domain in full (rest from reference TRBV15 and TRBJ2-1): DAMVIQNPRYQVTQFGKPVTLSCSQTLNHNVMYWYQQKSSQAPKLLFHYYDKDFNNEADTPDNFQSRRPNTSFCFLDIRSPGLGDTAMYLCATRASGGPDEQFFGPGTRLTVL.

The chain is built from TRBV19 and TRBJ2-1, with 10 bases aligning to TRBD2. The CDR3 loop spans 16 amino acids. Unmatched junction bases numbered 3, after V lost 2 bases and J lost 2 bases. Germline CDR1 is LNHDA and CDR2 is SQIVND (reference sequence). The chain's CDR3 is CASSITAGGPYNEQFF. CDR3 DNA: TGTGCCAGTAGTATAACAGCGGGAGGGCCCTACAATGAGCAGTTCTTC.

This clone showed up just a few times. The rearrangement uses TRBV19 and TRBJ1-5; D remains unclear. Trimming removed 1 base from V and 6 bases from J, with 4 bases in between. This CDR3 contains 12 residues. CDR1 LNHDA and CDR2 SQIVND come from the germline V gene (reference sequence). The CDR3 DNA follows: TGTGCCAGTAGTATAGCAGGTCAGCCCCAGCATTTT. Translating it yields CASSIAGQPQHF.

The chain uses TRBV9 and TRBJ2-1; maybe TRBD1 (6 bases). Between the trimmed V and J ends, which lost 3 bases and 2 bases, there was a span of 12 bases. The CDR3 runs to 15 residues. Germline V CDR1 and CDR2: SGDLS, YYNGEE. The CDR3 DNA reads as TGTGCCAGCAGCGCTCCTACAGGGCCCTACAATGAGCAGTTCTTC. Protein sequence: CASSAPTGPYNEQFF.

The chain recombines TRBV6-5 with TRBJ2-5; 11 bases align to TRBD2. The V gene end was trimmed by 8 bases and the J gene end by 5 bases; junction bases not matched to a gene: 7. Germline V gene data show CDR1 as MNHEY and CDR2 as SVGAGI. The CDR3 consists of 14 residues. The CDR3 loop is CASRETSGTETQYF. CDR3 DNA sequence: TGTGCCAGCCGAGAGACTAGCGGGACGGAGACCCAGTACTTC.

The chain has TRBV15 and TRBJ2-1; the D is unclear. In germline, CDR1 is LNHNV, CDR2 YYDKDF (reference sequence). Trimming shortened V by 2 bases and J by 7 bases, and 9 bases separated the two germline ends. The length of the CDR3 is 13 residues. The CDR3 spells CATSRLTENEQFF. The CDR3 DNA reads TGTGCCACCAGCAGATTGACGGAGAATGAGCAGTTCTTC.

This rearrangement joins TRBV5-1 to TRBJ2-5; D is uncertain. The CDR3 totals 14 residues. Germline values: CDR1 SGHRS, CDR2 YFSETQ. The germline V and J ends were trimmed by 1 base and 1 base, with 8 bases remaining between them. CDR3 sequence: CASSLLHSQETQYF. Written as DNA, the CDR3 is TGCGCCAGCAGCTTGTTACACAGCCAAGAGACCCAGTACTTC.